These T cell receptor beta chains were read from a single sample in a study of cytomegalovirus exposure and HLA in healthy donors. The protocol was immunoSEQ multiplex PCR, while the TCRdb copy is restricted to in-frame clones and leaves out a portion. The sample lists over 80,000 clones; 78% were seen once. The sequenced sample was PBMCs. These receptors all stem from a woman aged 40 to 49 in good health and CMV-seronegative. The CDR3 runs from the conserved cysteine through the conserved F or W. D genes are given only for firm matches. Not all rows give a size; the values are once, few, many and, for expanded clones, a class.

cdr3_nt cdr3_aa clone_size d_call j_call v_call
TGTGCCAGCAGCGCGACTAGCGGGAGGGACTACGAGCAGTACTTC CASSATSGRDYEQYF NA TRBD2 TRBJ2-7 TRBV7-9
TGTGCCATCAGTGAGGCCCCCCCGGGGAGCTCTGGAAACACCATATATTTT CAISEAPPGSSGNTIYF few NA TRBJ1-3 TRBV10-3
TGTGCCAGCAGTTTGGGGGCCAGAATATCCTACGAGCAGTACTTC CASSLGARISYEQYF NA NA TRBJ2-7 TRBV27
TGTGCCAGCAGCTCCGAGCTAGCGGGTGGATTCAATGAGCAGTTCTTC CASSSELAGGFNEQFF NA TRBD2 TRBJ2-1 TRBV5-4
TGTGCCACCAGCAGAGGATTGGGGCTAGGGGCCAACACTGAAGCTTTCTTT CATSRGLGLGANTEAFF NA NA TRBJ1-1 TRBV15
TGTGCCAGCCGTCCCACCTCGGGGGGGGACTATGGCTACACCTTC CASRPTSGGDYGYTF NA NA TRBJ1-2 TRBV6-1
TGTGCCAGCAGCTTAGGGCGCTCGCCCGGAGACGAGCAGTTCTTC CASSLGRSPGDEQFF NA NA TRBJ2-1 TRBV7-2
TGTGCCAGCAGCCAAGAGGCACCAGGGGGCGGTCATGGCTACGAGCAGTACTTC CASSQEAPGGGHGYEQYF NA TRBD1 TRBJ2-7 TRBV4-2
TGTGCCAGCACCCCAGGACAGGGGGTAACCTCCTACGAGCAGTACTTC CASTPGQGVTSYEQYF NA TRBD1 TRBJ2-7 TRBV6-6
TGTGCCAGCAGCCCGAGTCTAGCGGGTTGGGCCAAAAACATTCAGTACTTC CASSPSLAGWAKNIQYF NA TRBD2 TRBJ2-4 TRBV7-2
TGTGCCAGCAGCTTGGAAGGAAGGGGCGCTAGCTCCTACAATGAGCAGTTCTTC CASSLEGRGASSYNEQFF NA NA TRBJ2-1 TRBV5-4
TGTGCCAGCAGTTTAGGCGGCAGTAGCACCTACGAGCAGTACTTC CASSLGGSSTYEQYF NA NA TRBJ2-7 TRBV28
TGCAGCGTTGAACCCCCCAGCTCCTACAATGAGCAGTTCTTC CSVEPPSSYNEQFF NA NA TRBJ2-1 TRBV29-1
TGTGCCAGCAGTTCCCCCCCCGGCAGGGTCGGTCAGCCCCAGCATTTT CASSSPPGRVGQPQHF NA NA TRBJ1-5 TRBV28
TGTGCCAGCACCTTAGTCGGGGGACAGGGAGATTATGGCTACACCTTC CASTLVGGQGDYGYTF NA TRBD1 TRBJ1-2 TRBV27
TGTGCCAGTAGTATGACTATACAAAGGGTTGCAGGAAAGGTCCTAGAGCAGTTCTTC CASSMTIQRVAGKVLEQFF NA NA TRBJ2-1 TRBV19
TGTGCCAGCTCACCCCAGAACACCGGGGAGCTGTTTTTT CASSPQNTGELFF NA NA TRBJ2-2 TRBV18
TGTGCCAGCAGTGGGAGAAGACAGGCTGTCTCCTACGAGCAGTACTTC CASSGRRQAVSYEQYF NA NA TRBJ2-7 TRBV6-1
TGTGCCAGCAGCCCGACTAGCGGGAGGCTGGATACGCAGTATTTT CASSPTSGRLDTQYF NA TRBD2 TRBJ2-3 TRBV28
TGTGCCAGCAGCCCCCGGACAGGGAGTCCCCACGAGCAGTACTTC CASSPRTGSPHEQYF NA TRBD1 TRBJ2-7 TRBV9
TGTGCCAGCAGCGTTACTAGCGGGACGTACAATGAGCAGTTCTTC CASSVTSGTYNEQFF few TRBD2 TRBJ2-1 TRBV6-1
TGTGCCAGCAGCTTAGTCGGGGAGCTAAACATTCAGTACTTC CASSLVGELNIQYF NA NA TRBJ2-4 TRBV11-2
TGTGCCAGCAGTTACTCCACAGGGTATAATTCACCCCTCCACTTT CASSYSTGYNSPLHF few NA TRBJ1-6 TRBV6-5
TGTGCCAGCAGCAGACCGGACAGTCTCACAGATACGCAGTATTTT CASSRPDSLTDTQYF NA NA TRBJ2-3 TRBV5-4
TGCGCCAGCAGCTTAGGGGACAGTTACTATGGCTACACCTTC CASSLGDSYYGYTF NA TRBD1 TRBJ1-2 TRBV5-1
TGTGCCAGCCTGGTCAGGGGCCACAAGCAGTACTTC CASLVRGHKQYF NA NA TRBJ2-7 TRBV28
TGCAGCGTTGCCCCTAGGCTAGCGGGAGACACTCGCTACAATGAGCAGTTCTTC CSVAPRLAGDTRYNEQFF NA TRBD2 TRBJ2-1 TRBV29-1
TGTGCCAGCAAGGGGCCGGGGGGCTACAATGAGCAGTTCTTC CASKGPGGYNEQFF NA TRBD2 TRBJ2-1 TRBV28
TGTGCCAGCAGTGCCGGACTAGCGGCTACCTACGAGCAGTACTTC CASSAGLAATYEQYF NA TRBD2 TRBJ2-7 TRBV6-5
TGTGCCAGCAGCTTCGGACGGGACATTATGGGCGAGCAGTACTTC CASSFGRDIMGEQYF NA NA TRBJ2-7 TRBV5-4
TGTGCCAGCAGCTTTGGTGTGGGGGCTTCCGGAAACACCATATATTTT CASSFGVGASGNTIYF NA NA TRBJ1-3 TRBV7-8
TGTGCCAGCAGTGGGACAGGGGGAACTGAAGCTTTCTTT CASSGTGGTEAFF NA TRBD1 TRBJ1-1 TRBV6-6
TGTGCCAGCAGCCAAGAGCGAGACTCCTACAATGAGCAGTTCTTC CASSQERDSYNEQFF NA NA TRBJ2-1 TRBV4-2
TGTGCCAGTCAAGGGGGGGGGCGAGGGAGTCAGCCCCAGCATTTT CASQGGGRGSQPQHF NA NA TRBJ1-5 TRBV19
TGTGCCAGCAGCCAGCAGTGGACAGACGCCGTGGGAAAGACCCAGTACTTC CASSQQWTDAVGKTQYF NA NA TRBJ2-5 TRBV11-2
TGCGCCAGCAGCTTGGCCGGGGGTCCAAACACTGAAGCTTTCTTT CASSLAGGPNTEAFF few NA TRBJ1-1 TRBV5-1
TGTGCCAGTAGTAACAGGGGCACAGATACGCAGTATTTT CASSNRGTDTQYF NA NA TRBJ2-3 TRBV19
TGTGCCAGTCGGGACTTCACAGATACGCAGTATTTT CASRDFTDTQYF NA NA TRBJ2-3 TRBV19
TGTGCCAGCAGCTTAGCTGAGGGGGACATAGCTGAGCAGTTCTTC CASSLAEGDIAEQFF NA NA TRBJ2-1 TRBV7-9
TGCGCCAGCAGCCAAATACAGGGGAAGGACACCATATATTTT CASSQIQGKDTIYF NA TRBD1 TRBJ1-3 TRBV4-1
TGCGCCAGCAGCTCCTCGGGAGTTAGATCGTACGGGGAGCTGTTTTTT CASSSSGVRSYGELFF few NA TRBJ2-2 TRBV5-1
TGCAGCGTTTCAGGTGGCCTGGCCTACGAGCAGTACTTC CSVSGGLAYEQYF NA NA TRBJ2-7 TRBV29-1
TGTGCCAGCAGGCGTAGCGGGAGGTATGCGGGGGAGCTGTTTTTT CASRRSGRYAGELFF NA TRBD2 TRBJ2-2 TRBV5-6
TGTGCCAGCAGACCCACAGGGTACGAGCAGTACTTC CASRPTGYEQYF few NA TRBJ2-7 TRBV4-2
TGTGCCAGCAGTTACCTTAGCGGGAGGGCCCAAAGTGAGCAGTTCTTC CASSYLSGRAQSEQFF NA TRBD2 TRBJ2-1 TRBV6-5
TGTGCCAGCAGCCAAGCGTCAGGGTACAATGAGCAGTTCTTC CASSQASGYNEQFF NA NA TRBJ2-1 TRBV14
TGTGCCAGCAGCGTTAGGACTAGCGGGGGGGAGCAGTTCTTC CASSVRTSGGEQFF NA TRBD2 TRBJ2-1 TRBV9
TGTGCCAGCAGCTTACAGGTGCAGGGAGAAGCTTTCTTT CASSLQVQGEAFF NA NA TRBJ1-1 TRBV7-9
TGTGCCAGCAGCCCCGGGGACAGGGCCGAGCAGTACTTC CASSPGDRAEQYF NA TRBD1 TRBJ2-7 TRBV7-2
TGTGCCAGTAGTACGGGACTAGCGGGAGGCGAGCAGTACTTC CASSTGLAGGEQYF NA TRBD2 TRBJ2-7 TRBV19
TGTGCCAGCAATGGCGGGTTTGGCAATCAGCCCCAGCATTTT CASNGGFGNQPQHF NA NA TRBJ1-5 TRBV2
TGTGCCAGCAGTGACTCCGGCGGGAGGTCGGGTAATGAGCAGTTCTTC CASSDSGGRSGNEQFF few TRBD2 TRBJ2-1 TRBV6-4
TGTGCCAGCGGGATGGGGTATGGCTACACCTTC CASGMGYGYTF NA NA TRBJ1-2 TRBV19
TGCGCCAGCAGTGAGCCCAGGCTATCTAACTATGGCTACACCTTC CASSEPRLSNYGYTF once NA TRBJ1-2 TRBV10-2
TGTGCCAGCAGCTTCCGACAGGGCGGAAGGAGTGAAGCTTTCTTT CASSFRQGGRSEAFF NA TRBD1 TRBJ1-1 TRBV7-2
TGTGCCAGCTCACCTGTTGGACAACAGTACCAAGAGACCCAGTACTTC CASSPVGQQYQETQYF NA NA TRBJ2-5 TRBV18
TGTGCCAGTAGTATTTTGTCCTCTAACACTGAAGCTTTCTTT CASSILSSNTEAFF NA NA TRBJ1-1 TRBV19
TGCGCCAGCAGTGGGTACGTCCAGGGAAGTTTACACGAGCAGTACTTC CASSGYVQGSLHEQYF NA NA TRBJ2-7 TRBV5-1
TGCGCCAGCAGAGACAGGGGCAGCTCCTACGAGCAGTACTTC CASRDRGSSYEQYF NA TRBD1 TRBJ2-7 TRBV10-2
TGTGCCAGCAGTTACTGGAGGAACACTGAAGCTTTCTTT CASSYWRNTEAFF NA NA TRBJ1-1 TRBV6-5